One sample yielded the 31 T cell receptor beta chains listed below, sequenced in a study of neurological immune-mediated disorders. MiXCR, run by TCRdb on the 5' RACE reads, gives a single entry per CDR3 protein. The sample has some 60,000 distinct CDR3 sequences, about 3.5% seen once. The specimen sequenced was PBMCs. These receptors were obtained from a woman in her fifties or sixties with multiple sclerosis.

Notes on this clonotype: A much larger clone differs from this one at a single base, so this may be a read error. Because the CDR3 is missing its conserved closing phenylalanine or tryptophan, this is likely a read error. This sequence joins TRBV27 and TRBJ2-1, with unresolved D. The V gene lost 5 bases and the J gene lost 6 bases, with 11 bases spanning the gap. Per the germline V gene, CDR1 is MNHEY and CDR2 is SMNVEV (reference sequence). The CDR3 spans 13 residues. CDR3 in DNA: TGTGCCAGCAGTCCAGTCCCTCTCAATGAGCAGTTCTGC. Amino acids: CASSPVPLNEQFC.

This clonotype was seen many times. The chain has TRBV15 and TRBJ1-5; D gene unclear. V dropped 1 base and J dropped 3 bases, with 7 bases sitting between them. CDR1 is LNHNV and CDR2 is YYDKDF in the germline V gene (reference sequence). CDR3 size: 14 residues. The CDR3 DNA reads as TGTGCCACCAGCAGAGCGGGGAACAATCAGCCCCAGCATTTT. This sequence encodes CATSRAGNNQPQHF.

This clonotype was counted ten times or more. The V gene is TRBV5-5, the J gene TRBJ2-1, with D possibly being TRBD1 (5 bases). The germline CDR1 and CDR2 sequences are SGHKS and YYEKEE (reference sequence). This CDR3 spans 12 amino acids. V lost 1 base and J 15 bases, leaving 14 bases between the germline ends. The CDR3 loop reads CASSLLGDSRFF. The CDR3 region has the DNA TGTGCCAGCAGCTTGTTAGGTGACAGCCGGTTCTTC.

There are many counts of this clonotype. This chain joins TRBV12-3 or TRBV12-4 and TRBJ2-1; D is unresolved. V was cut by 0 bases and J by 7 bases, with 7 bases left in between. The CDR3 runs to 13 residues. The CDR3 nucleotides read TGTGCCAGCAGTTTAGCAGTTGGTAATGAGCAGTTCTTC. Translation: CASSLAVGNEQFF.

This clonotype appeared many times. The CDR3 DNA sequence: TGCGCCAGCAGCCAGGGGACGTACCAAGAGACCCAGTACTTC. This translates into CASSQGTYQETQYF. This chain uses TRBV4-3 with TRBJ2-5; D is tentatively TRBD1 or TRBD2 (5 bases each). CDR1 is LGHNA and CDR2 is YSLEER in the germline V gene. Trimming stripped 3 bases from V and 0 bases from J, with 8 bases between. This CDR3 comprises 14 residues.

This clonotype came up many times. The CDR3 here is CASSPDAPETQYF. The CDR3 nucleotides are TGTGCCAGCAGTCCTGATGCACCTGAGACCCAGTACTTC. This rearrangement joins TRBV7-9 to TRBJ2-5; no clear D. V was cut by 6 bases and J by 5 bases, with 13 bases left in between. The germline V gene has CDR1 SEHNR and CDR2 FQNEAQ (reference sequence). CDR3 length: 13 residues.

This clonotype was detected many times. V is TRBV20-1 and J is TRBJ2-2; 8 positions agree with TRBD2. The junction had 14 bases not matched to a gene; V was cut back by 3 bases and J by 8 bases. The V gene's germline CDR1 is DFQATT and CDR2 SNEGSKA (reference sequence). The CDR3 is 16 residues long. CDR3 in amino acids: CSASPPQRERMGELFF. The CDR3 region has the DNA TGCAGTGCTAGCCCCCCCCAGCGGGAGCGAATGGGGGAGCTGTTTTTT.

There are many counts of this clonotype. V usage is TRBV20-1 and J usage is TRBJ2-1; 14 nucleotides match TRBD2. Germline trimming cut 0 bases from V and 6 bases from J; bases unmatched to any gene: 1. CDR1 and CDR2 from the germline V gene are DFQATT and SNEGSKA (reference sequence). The CDR3 runs to 15 residues. The CDR3 DNA sequence: TGCAGTGCTAGAGACGGGACTAGCGGGAGCAATGAGCAGTTCTTC. Translating gives CSARDGTSGSNEQFF.

Ten or more counts support this clonotype. V gene TRBV5-1 combines with J gene TRBJ1-1; weak D call: TRBD1 (5 bases). The V gene's germline CDR1 is SGHRS and CDR2 YFSETQ. Trimming stripped 3 bases from V and 3 bases from J, with 12 bases between. The CDR3 extends over 14 amino acids. CDR3 coding DNA: TGCGCCAGCAGCTCGGCCGGGGCGGACACTGAAGCTTTCTTT. Protein product: CASSSAGADTEAFF.

This clonotype was seen at least ten times. V is TRBV6-2 or TRBV6-3 and J is TRBJ2-7; D is unclear. Germline values: CDR1 MNHEY, CDR2 SVGEGT. The CDR3 has 11 residues. V lost 8 bases and J 2 bases, leaving 7 bases between the germline ends. The CDR3: CASERAYEQYF. The CDR3 bases are TGTGCCAGCGAACGAGCCTACGAGCAGTACTTC.

At least ten counts were recorded for this clonotype. The V gene is TRBV5-1, the J gene TRBJ1-2, with D unclear. Trimming pared 4 bases from V and 3 bases from J, leaving 10 bases between. CDR3 length: 13 amino acids. CDR1 is SGHRS and CDR2 is YFSETQ in the germline V gene. The CDR3, as DNA: TGCGCCAGCAGCATCGGGGTGGACTATGGCTACACCTTC. Translation gives CASSIGVDYGYTF. Together with reference TRBV5-1 and TRBJ1-2, the CDR3 gives the full variable domain: KAGVTQTPRYLIKTRGQQVTLSCSPISGHRSVSWYQQTPGQGLQFLFEYFSETQRNKGNFPGRFSGRQFSNSRSEMNVSTLELGDSALYLCASSIGVDYGYTFGSGTRLTVV.

This clonotype was found many times. The genes are TRBV20-1 and TRBJ2-7, with D uncertain. Germline V gives CDR1 DFQATT, CDR2 SNEGSKA (reference sequence). The CDR3 sequence is 13 residues long. Deletions cut 3 bases from V and 6 bases from J, with 15 bases between. CDR3 amino acids: CSASRWGGSEQYF. The CDR3 nucleotides read TGCAGTGCTAGTAGGTGGGGTGGCTCCGAGCAGTACTTC.

This clonotype was detected many times. This rearrangement joins TRBV5-1 to TRBJ2-1; 8 bases align to TRBD2. This CDR3 contains 15 residues. CDR1 is SGHRS, CDR2 YFSETQ, per germline. The ends lost 0 bases at V and 7 bases at J; junction bases unmatched: 6. In nucleotides, the CDR3 is TGCGCCAGCAGCTTGGCCCGTCGCGGGAGGAATGAGCAGTTCTTC. Its translation: CASSLARRGRNEQFF.

This clonotype was observed at least ten times. This chain joins TRBV7-2 and TRBJ2-1, with 15 bases aligning to TRBD2. The V segment lost 4 bases and the J segment 7 bases; nucleotides outside the gene matches: 5. The CDR3 sequence is 16 residues long. Per the germline V gene, CDR1 is SGHTA and CDR2 is FQGNSA. CDR3 residues: CASSSGLAGGVNEQFF. The CDR3, as DNA: TGTGCCAGCAGCTCGGGACTAGCGGGAGGAGTAAATGAGCAGTTCTTC.

The chain uses TRBV12-3 or TRBV12-4 and TRBJ2-5; TRBD2 matches at 10 bases. V trimming: 8 bases; J trimming: 5 bases; junction bases outside the gene matches: 11. The CDR3 consists of 15 residues. CDR3 in amino acids: CASEFGTSGTETQYF. The CDR3 coding sequence is TGTGCCAGCGAGTTCGGAACTAGCGGGACTGAGACCCAGTACTTC.

This clonotype has at least ten counts. In nucleotides, the CDR3 is TGCAGCGTAGCGCAGGGATTCAATGAGCAGTTCTTC. Encoded protein: CSVAQGFNEQFF. This chain joins TRBV29-1 and TRBJ2-1; D may be TRBD1 (5 bases). Per germline, CDR1 SQVTM and CDR2 ANQGSEA. The CDR3 runs 12 residues. V was pared by 6 bases and J by 6 bases, with 12 bases between.

This clonotype was counted between two and nine times. The chain is built from TRBV3-1 and TRBJ2-1, with D uncertain. The germline V and J ends were trimmed by 1 base and 5 bases, with 9 bases remaining between them. Germline V gene sequence: CDR1 LGHDT, CDR2 YNNKEL (reference sequence). This CDR3 is 14 amino acids long. This CDR3 is CASSQVSVDNEQFF. CDR3 nucleotide sequence: TGTGCCAGCAGCCAAGTATCAGTTGACAATGAGCAGTTCTTC.

The chain couples TRBV7-2 to TRBJ1-1, with a tentative D call TRBD1 (5 bases). The V gene's germline CDR1 is SGHTA and CDR2 FQGNSA. Trimming left V 2 bases short and J 6 bases short, with 19 bases between. The CDR3 totals 16 residues. CDR3 DNA: TGTGCCAGCAGCTTATCGCCAGGGAGGCAGGGCGCTGAAGCTTTCTTT. Protein product: CASSLSPGRQGAEAFF.

This clonotype was found many times. The V call is TRBV5-1, the J call TRBJ1-4; D is unclear. The V end was cut by 0 bases, the J end by 1 base, with 4 bases between. CDR3 length equals 14 residues. The germline V gene has CDR1 SGHRS and CDR2 YFSETQ. CDR3 in DNA: TGCGCCAGCAGCTTGGGGATAACTAATGAAAAACTGTTTTTT. Residues: CASSLGITNEKLFF.

Concerning this clonotype: A much larger clone lies a single base off, so this may be a read error. The chain recombines TRBV3-1 with TRBJ2-1; D may be TRBD1 (6 bases). Germline loops: CDR1 LGHDT, CDR2 YNNKEL (reference sequence). This CDR3 has 15 residues. The V and J ends lost 0 bases and 5 bases respectively, with 11 bases between them. The CDR3 DNA reads TGTGCCAGCAGCCAAGACACAGGGTGGGACAATGAGCAGTTCTTC. Translation gives CASSQDTGWDNEQFF.

This clonotype was counted ten times or more. The CDR3 spells CASSYGTGADTEAFF. Here the CDR3 DNA reads TGTGCCAGCAGTTACGGGACAGGGGCGGACACTGAAGCTTTCTTT. V usage is TRBV6-5 and J usage is TRBJ1-1; TRBD1 matches 10 bases. V gave up 2 bases and J gave up 3 bases; unmatched junction bases: 3. This CDR3 has 15 residues. The germline gives CDR1 MNHEY, CDR2 SVGAGI.

Comments on this clonotype: This sequence may be a read error, since a much larger clone differs from it by one base. This sequence joins TRBV15 and TRBJ1-5; D is uncertain. The V gene lost 0 bases and the J gene lost 3 bases, with 3 bases spanning the gap. CDR1 is LNHNV and CDR2 is YYDKDF in the germline V gene (reference sequence). This CDR3 contains 13 residues. The CDR3 spells CATSRDTNQPQHF. CDR3 nucleotide sequence: TGTGCCACCAGCAGAGATACCAATCAGCCCCAGCATTTT.

This clonotype appeared many times. The gene calls are TRBV10-3 and TRBJ1-5, with D perhaps matching TRBD1 (5 bases). Looked up from germline, CDR1 is ENHRY and CDR2 is SYGVKD. This CDR3 region has 14 residues. Trimming took 10 bases from V and 8 from J, leaving 21 bases between them. CDR3 protein: CASADGTEFEPQHF. The CDR3 region has the DNA TGTGCCAGCGCCGACGGGACCGAGTTTGAGCCCCAGCATTTT.

This clonotype appeared many times. This sequence joins TRBV20-1 and TRBJ1-1; possible D gene TRBD1, 6 bases. The germline CDR1 and CDR2 sequences are DFQATT and SNEGSKA (reference sequence). The CDR3 contains 14 residues. V was shortened by 4 bases and J by 3 bases, with 15 bases between the two germline ends. The CDR3: CSATETGPHTEAFF. As DNA, the CDR3 is TGCAGTGCTACCGAGACAGGTCCCCACACTGAAGCTTTCTTT.

This clonotype was counted at least ten times. This sequence joins TRBV2 and TRBJ2-5; D is possibly TRBD1 (6 bases). The V gene's germline CDR1 is SNHLY and CDR2 FYNNEI. V was cut by 1 base and J by 5 bases, with 23 bases left in between. CDR3 length: 18 amino acids. CDR3 nucleotide sequence: TGTGCCAGCAGTGAAGTAGGTGATTGGGGGCCGAGAGGGGAGACCCAGTACTTC. The encoded protein is CASSEVGDWGPRGETQYF.

This clonotype was observed many times. The V call is TRBV5-1, the J call TRBJ2-7, with 8 bases identical to TRBD1. This CDR3 has 13 amino acids. CDR1 and CDR2 (germline): SGHRS, YFSETQ. V lost 4 bases, J lost 3 bases, and 3 bases stayed unmatched. CDR3 protein: CASSQTGGYEQYF. CDR3 nucleotides: TGCGCCAGCAGCCAAACAGGGGGCTACGAGCAGTACTTC.

This clonotype occurred many times. The chain has TRBV20-1 and TRBJ2-1; D gene ambiguous. V was cut by 4 bases and J by 3 bases, with 13 bases left in between. The CDR3 sequence is 14 residues long. The V gene's germline CDR1 is DFQATT and CDR2 SNEGSKA (reference sequence). The CDR3: CSAKNTWVYNEQFF. The DNA of the CDR3 is TGCAGTGCTAAAAACACCTGGGTCTACAATGAGCAGTTCTTC.

This clonotype was counted at least ten times. V and J are TRBV9 and TRBJ2-2; tentative D call: TRBD1 (6 bases). This CDR3 contains 16 residues. Germline V gives CDR1 SGDLS, CDR2 YYNGEE. V gave up 2 bases and J gave up 5 bases, with 16 bases separating them. CDR3 sequence: CASSVFGLGATGELFF. In DNA, the CDR3 is TGTGCCAGCAGCGTTTTCGGGCTGGGGGCGACCGGGGAGCTGTTTTTT.

As to this clonotype: This may be a read error: a much more frequent sequence differs by one nucleotide. The chain employs TRBV20-1 and TRBJ2-2; D remains ambiguous. This CDR3 contains 13 residues. CDR1 and CDR2 (germline): DFQATT, SNEGSKA (reference sequence). V shed 6 bases and J shed 5 bases, with 13 bases lying between them. CDR3 sequence (DNA): TGCAGTGCCTCCCCTCGCAGGACCGGGGAGCTGTTTTTT. The encoded protein is CSASPRRTGELFF.

In its sample, this clonotype was seen many times. The chain couples TRBV5-6 to TRBJ1-1, with 9 bases that match TRBD1. CDR1 SGHDT and CDR2 YYEEEE come from the germline V gene. The CDR3 spans 14 residues. Trimming took 7 bases from V and 5 from J; bases not matched to a gene: 9. For the CDR3, the DNA is TGTGCCAGCCTCACAGGGGGCTTAAGAACTGAAGCTTTCTTT. This gives the protein CASLTGGLRTEAFF. Using reference TRBV5-6 and TRBJ1-1 for the parts outside the CDR3, the full variable domain is DAGVTQSPTHLIKTRGQQVTLRCSPKSGHDTVSWYQQALGQGPQFIFQYYEEEERQRGNFPDRFSGHQFPNYSSELNVNALLLGDSALYLCASLTGGLRTEAFFGQGTRLTVV.

This clonotype appeared many times. The chain is built from TRBV7-8 and TRBJ1-3; D is undetermined. CDR3 length: 15 amino acids. Germline-derived CDR1 and CDR2 are SGHVS and FQNEAQ. The V and J ends lost 0 bases and 2 bases respectively, with 8 bases between them. The CDR3 sequence is CASSLASGPGNTIYF. As DNA, the CDR3 is TGTGCCAGCAGCTTAGCGTCAGGACCTGGAAACACCATATATTTT. The full variable domain, rest sourced from reference TRBV7-8 and TRBJ1-3, is GAGVSQSPRYKVAKRGQDVALRCDPISGHVSLFWYQQALGQGPEFLTYFQNEAQLDKSGLPSDRFFAERPEGSVSTLKIQRTQQEDSAVYLCASSLASGPGNTIYFGEGSWLTVV.